This T cell receptor beta chain was identified in a study of blood T cell repertoires in COVID-19. Across the study: Acute-phase and convalescent COVID-19 samples originated in the United States, Italy and Spain.

Between the trimmed V and J ends, which lost 2 bases and 7 bases, there was a span of 11 bases. The CDR3 sequence is 13 residues long. From germline, CDR1 is WNHNN and CDR2 SYGVQD (reference sequence). Original processing methods: The assay estimated nucleated cells by amplifying reference gene primers. Libraries were prepared by immunoSEQ multiplex PCR; TCRdb keeps only in-frame clonotypes and omits some of them. V, J and clone size derive from that table, while D and trimming were established from the DNA sequence. Among under 300,000 clones listed, more than 80% were seen once. This clone was seen at least ten times.

Sample: peripheral blood. The chain is built from TRBV10-1 and TRBJ1-2; maybe TRBD1 (6 bases). The origin of this receptor is a man aged 30-40 years who had recovered from COVID-19. The CDR3 here is CASSENRASGYTF. The DNA of the CDR3 is TGCGCCAGCAGTGAGAACAGGGCTAGTGGCTACACCTTC.